The clone carrying this TCR beta chain was picked up one time. Antigen: not known. One end of the junction is discordant with germline, which a read error may explain. Overall study results and limits: Tumor Treg TCRs overlapped most with tumor naive CD4+ cells. Tumor memory CD4+ T cell TCR gene usage was found to cluster with blood and lymph node memory CD4+ cells and with lymph node naive CD4+ cells.

Germline V lookup: CDR1 MGHRA, CDR2 YSYEKL. The CDR3 is 14 amino acids. Constant-region reverse primers amplified full-length variable regions, followed by semi-nested Nested Universal Primer A PCR. One entry per CDR3 protein results from TCRdb running MiXCR on the 5' RACE reads. The data show approximately 58,000 distinct CDR3 sequences, less than 30% seen once. The sorted Tregs were CD4+CD25+CD127-/low cells. The sequence derives from a female donor with breast cancer. The sequencing input was tumor-infiltrating Tregs sorted from the breast tumor. V gene TRBV4-1 combines with J gene TRBJ1-4; perhaps TRBD1 as D (5 bases). In DNA form, the CDR3 reads TGCGCCAGCAGCACTAGACAGAGAAATGAAAAACTGATTTTT. Its protein is CASSTRQRNEKLIF.